The T cell receptor (beta chain) described here comes from a study of spatial heterogeneity in lung cancer. For the study at large: Within raw reads, each unique TCR and UMI combination appeared on average more than ten times.

The CDR3 runs to 15 residues. V gave up 6 bases and J gave up 6 bases, with 15 bases separating them. CDR1 is MNHEY, CDR2 SMNVEV, per germline (reference sequence). TCRdb re-called the 5' RACE reads with MiXCR, one entry per CDR3 protein. The sample yields roughly 4,200 distinct CDR3 sequences, roughly 9.8% seen once. This clonotype was observed many times. The time point denotes: sample taken at primary tumor resection. Unsorted whole RNA from tumor, nontumor lung or frozen PBMC underwent sequencing. Samples were donated by 72 untreated early-stage non-small cell lung cancer patients. The receptor was derived from a male donor with early-stage non-small cell lung cancer. Sequencing was performed on PBMCs, taken at surgery. V usage is TRBV27 and J usage is TRBJ1-6, with a tentative D call TRBD1 (5 bases). This chain's CDR3 is CASRFSGAGNSPLHF. CDR3 DNA sequence: TGTGCCAGCAGATTCAGTGGGGCAGGTAATTCACCCCTCCACTTT.